Sequencing of this TCR beta chain was carried out in a study of T cells in Graves' hyperthyroidism and ophthalmopathy. Study-wide context: Peripheral blood was taken when the disease was first diagnosed, before any treatment began.

A remark on this clonotype: Antigen specificity is unknown. A much larger clonotype is one base distant, so this may be a read error.

V gave up 1 base and J gave up 8 bases, with 15 bases separating them. This CDR3 is built from 15 residues. Per the germline V gene, CDR1 is DFQATT and CDR2 is SNEGSKA (reference sequence). RNA transcripts served as the template for amplifying TCR beta CDR3 regions. HTBI primers drove first-round RT-PCR of the TCR CDR3. Via MiXCR, TCRdb re-called the multiplex PCR reads, giving one row per CDR3 protein. The sample comprises hundreds of thousands of distinct CDR3 sequences, under 45% of which are singletons, and 31% rests with the top ten. Study observations and caveats: Stable hyperthyroidism was separated from ophthalmopathy by a model based on 13 V-J features. Most thyroid clonotypes with frequency above 0.001 were detected in blood. Ophthalmopathy got predicted by the model a median roughly 6.1 months before its onset.

The specimen sequenced was blood. This receptor was taken from a middle-aged woman with Graves' hyperthyroidism. V is TRBV20-1 and J is TRBJ1-6; D remains unclear. The CDR3 DNA follows: TGCAGTGCTAGAGGTACAACCCGGTCGGATTCACCCCTCCACTTT. It yields the protein CSARGTTRSDSPLHF.